This paragraph reports one T cell receptor beta chain. Its cognate antigen is unknown. TCRdb's table, derived via immunoSEQ multiplex PCR, lists solely in-frame clones and lacks some. Seen here are 20,000 to 25,000 clones, about four fifths observed once, and the top ten hold around 11%. This specimen belongs to a study of somatic mutations in cytotoxic T cells in rheumatoid arthritis. About the study: Immediately following diagnosis and ahead of any treatment, patient blood (roughly 30 ml EDTA) was drawn.

Overall study results and limits: An age-related increase in CD8+ clonality was seen in rheumatoid arthritis patients but not in healthy controls.

This sequence was found in an adult with rheumatoid arthritis. The material sequenced was CD8+ T cells sorted from blood.

CDR3 residues: CASSPGRRGGRTEAFF. The CDR3 nucleotides read TGTGCCAGCAGCCCAGGACGTAGGGGAGGAAGGACTGAAGCTTTCTTT. The chain joins TRBV2 to TRBJ1-1, with D tentatively TRBD1 (5 bases). The germline V gene encodes CDR1 SNHLY and CDR2 FYNNEI. The CDR3 is made up of 16 amino acids. The V end lost 6 bases, the J end lost 5 bases, and 22 bases lay between the germline ends.